This T cell receptor beta chain was recorded in a study of T cell clones after liver transplantation. The overall study: TCRbeta sequencing after a pre-transplant mixed lymphocyte reaction identified graft-donor-reactive clones, later tracked in post-transplant blood. As an antigen-independent comparator, third-party-reactive TCRbeta sequences came from pre-transplant mixed lymphocyte reactions. Subjects received no induction therapy and standard immunosuppression until randomization at 12-24 months post-transplant.

This CDR3 has 14 residues. The V and J ends lost 6 bases and 0 bases respectively, with 9 bases between them. CDR1 and CDR2 from the germline V gene are KGHSH and LQKENI. Assay used: immunoSEQ multiplex PCR; TCRdb lists only in-frame clones, some missing. The data contain around 110,000 clones, about nine tenths of them singletons. The sequence was obtained from a human patient who received a liver transplant. Some T cells may be the graft donor's. V is TRBV18 and J is TRBJ1-5, with unresolved D. This specimen consisted of CD4+ T cells from blood, obtained 12 months after liver transplant. In DNA form, the CDR3 reads TGTGCCAGCTCCGCCGATTATAGCAATCAGCCCCAGCATTTT. Its protein product is CASSADYSNQPQHF.